The 24 T cell receptor beta chains below were found in one sample sequenced in a study of CD8 T cell repertoires and HIV-1 epitope variants. Profiled with immunoSEQ multiplex PCR; TCRdb holds only in-frame clones, not every one. This repertoire shows roughly 5,200 clones, about 71% found once; its top ten account for 40% to 55%. For these receptors, no antigen is known. Material for sequencing was cultured CD8+ T cells derived from PBMCs. The receptors derive from a male donor with HIV.

The chain has TRBV10-3 and TRBJ1-2, with D possibly matching TRBD1 (6 bases). The CDR3 is 13 amino acids. Trimming removed 7 bases from V and 8 bases from J, with 17 bases in between. Germline CDR1 ENHRY, CDR2 SYGVKD. CDR3 amino acids: CAIIIPQGNGYTF. The DNA for the CDR3 is TGTGCCATCATCATTCCACAGGGTAACGGCTACACCTTC.

The genes are TRBV25-1 and TRBJ1-1; 10 nucleotides match TRBD1. The V gene end was trimmed by 5 bases and the J gene end by 4 bases; junction bases not matched to a gene: 13. Germline assignment: CDR1 MGHDK and CDR2 SYGVNS. The CDR3 extends over 17 amino acids. This chain's CDR3 is CASSSPGTGVISTEAFF. CDR3 DNA: TGTGCCAGCAGTTCCCCCGGGACAGGGGTGATTTCCACTGAAGCTTTCTTT. Full variable domain (remainder filled in from reference TRBV25-1 and TRBJ1-1): EADIYQTPRYLVIGTGKKITLECSQTMGHDKMYWYQQDPGMELHLIHYSYGVNSTEKGDLSSESTVSRIRTEHFPLTLESARPSHTSQYLCASSSPGTGVISTEAFFGQGTRLTVV.

This rearrangement joins TRBV6-1 to TRBJ2-7; D is unresolved. The germline CDR1 and CDR2 sequences are MNHNS and SASEGT. This CDR3 comprises 12 residues. The germline V and J ends were trimmed by 5 bases and 4 bases, with 9 bases remaining between them. CDR3 protein: CASSPTDYEQYF. In nucleotides, the CDR3 is TGTGCCAGCAGTCCGACTGATTACGAGCAGTACTTC.

The chain employs TRBV27 and TRBJ2-7, with 9 bases matching TRBD1. Germline loops: CDR1 MNHEY, CDR2 SMNVEV (reference sequence). The CDR3 sequence is 15 residues long. V lost 5 bases and J lost 0; bases outside the gene matches: 5. The DNA for the CDR3 is TGTGCCAGCAGTGTGGGACAGGGAAGCTCCTACGAGCAGTACTTC. Amino acid sequence: CASSVGQGSSYEQYF.

This clone is classed as medium-sized. This CDR3 reads CASSPLAAGSNEKLFF. The CDR3 region has the DNA TGTGCCAGCAGTCCCCTAGCGGCAGGGTCTAATGAAAAACTGTTTTTT. The chain recombines TRBV27 with TRBJ1-4; D is possibly TRBD1 (5 bases). Trimming cost V 5 bases and J 3 bases, with 16 bases left between them. CDR1 is MNHEY, CDR2 SMNVEV, per germline (reference sequence). This CDR3 contains 16 residues.

The chain is built from TRBV5-6 and TRBJ1-1; a possible D gene is TRBD1 (5 bases). This CDR3 region has 14 residues. V gave up 0 bases and J gave up 5 bases, with 11 bases separating them. Per germline, CDR1 SGHDT and CDR2 YYEEEE. The CDR3 loop is CASSLGGGRTEAFF. CDR3 nucleotide sequence: TGTGCCAGCAGCTTGGGGGGCGGGAGGACTGAAGCTTTCTTT.

V gene TRBV4-2 combines with J gene TRBJ2-1, with TRBD1 matching 9 bases. The CDR3 is made up of 14 amino acids. CDR1 and CDR2 (germline): LGHNA, YNFKEQ. The V segment lost 0 bases and the J segment 8 bases; nucleotides outside the gene matches: 2. CDR3 loop: CASSQEDRGYEQFF. The CDR3 DNA follows: TGTGCCAGCAGCCAAGAGGACAGGGGATATGAGCAGTTCTTC.

The rearrangement uses TRBV4-2 and TRBJ2-1; 14 bases align to TRBD2. The CDR3 loop spans 20 amino acids. Germline CDR1 reads LGHNA; CDR2 reads YNFKEQ. The V gene end was trimmed by 0 bases and the J gene end by 7 bases; junction bases not matched to a gene: 14. The CDR3 DNA sequence: TGTGCCAGCAGCCAAGATCATGGACTAGCGGGGGGTTACAAGTATAATGAGCAGTTCTTC. Translation gives CASSQDHGLAGGYKYNEQFF.

This chain links TRBV30 with TRBJ1-3; TRBD1 aligns across 7 bases. Germline V CDR1 and CDR2: GTSNPN, SVGIG (reference sequence). This CDR3 spans 15 amino acids. With 5 bases clipped from V and 0 bases from J, the junction kept 7 bases outside the gene matches. The DNA of the CDR3 is TGTGCCTGGTCCCGGGACAGTGGCTCTGGAAACACCATATATTTT. Its protein is CAWSRDSGSGNTIYF. Supplemented by reference TRBV30 and TRBJ1-3, the full variable domain reads SQTIHQWPATLVQPVGSPLSLECTVEGTSNPNLYWYRQAAGRGLQLLFYSVGIGQISSEVPQNLSASRPQDRQFILSSKKLLLSDSGFYLCAWSRDSGSGNTIYFGEGSWLTVV.

The chain employs TRBV29-1 and TRBJ2-3, with D perhaps given as TRBD1 or TRBD2 (5 bases each). The V gene lost 2 bases and the J gene lost 1 base, with 10 bases spanning the gap. Germline loops: CDR1 SQVTM, CDR2 ANQGSEA. The CDR3 has 14 residues. The CDR3 reads CSVEPMGGTDTQYF. The DNA of the CDR3 is TGCAGCGTTGAACCTATGGGGGGCACAGATACGCAGTATTTT.

The rearrangement links TRBV4-2 to TRBJ1-2; D not certain. The CDR3 extends over 12 amino acids. V was clipped by 1 base and J by 7 bases, with 7 bases between them. Germline CDR1 LGHNA, CDR2 YNFKEQ. CDR3 DNA: TGTGCCAGCAGCCAAGCCGCTGGTGGCTACACCTTC. Translating gives CASSQAAGGYTF.

The chain joins TRBV19 to TRBJ2-1; TRBD2 aligns across 13 bases. J was trimmed by 9 bases and V by 6 bases; bases with no gene match: 5. The CDR3 is made up of 14 amino acids. Germline CDR1 and CDR2: LNHDA and SQIVND (reference sequence). The CDR3 loop reads CASSGLAGVGEQFF. Here the CDR3 DNA reads TGTGCCAGTAGCGGACTAGCGGGAGTAGGTGAGCAGTTCTTC.

The V call is TRBV4-3, the J call TRBJ1-1; perhaps TRBD1 as D (6 bases). V was trimmed by 0 bases and J by 8 bases, leaving 16 bases between them. This CDR3 spans 15 amino acids. The germline gives CDR1 LGHNA, CDR2 YSLEER. In DNA form, the CDR3 reads TGCGCCAGCAGCCAAGATAGGGGGGAATTAAGAGAAGCTTTCTTT. Amino acid sequence: CASSQDRGELREAFF.

The chain links TRBV9 to TRBJ2-1; 11 bases fit TRBD1. V lost 0 bases to trimming and J lost 8 bases; unmatched junction nucleotides: 10. The CDR3 is 17 residues long. The V gene's germline CDR1 is SGDLS and CDR2 YYNGEE. As DNA, the CDR3 is TGTGCCAGCAGCGTAGGGGGACAGGGGGTCCGTAATGATGAGCAGTTCTTC. It encodes CASSVGGQGVRNDEQFF.

This clone was picked up a small number of times. The chain uses TRBV6-1 and TRBJ2-7; unclear D gene. The germline CDR1 and CDR2 sequences are MNHNS and SASEGT. The ends were cut back, 3 bases at V and 0 bases at J, with 6 bases in the middle. CDR3 length: 13 amino acids. The CDR3 region has the DNA TGTGCCAGCAGTGACATTCTCTCCTACGAGCAGTACTTC. It translates to CASSDILSYEQYF.

In this sample, this clone turned up a few times. The CDR3 nucleotides read TGCGCCAGCAGCTTGGGGACAGGTAGTAATGGCTACACCTTC. Its translation is CASSLGTGSNGYTF. The chain combines TRBV5-1 with TRBJ1-2, with 7 nucleotides matching TRBD1. In germline, CDR1 is SGHRS, CDR2 YFSETQ. CDR3 length equals 14 residues. V was pared by 0 bases and J by 6 bases, with 5 bases of the junction left unmatched.

CDR3 protein: CASSYVQGTDTQYF. In DNA form, the CDR3 reads TGTGCCAGCAGTTACGTGCAAGGCACAGATACGCAGTATTTT. This rearrangement joins TRBV6-5 to TRBJ2-3; D gene uncertain. The CDR3 covers 14 residues. V lost 2 bases to trimming and J lost 1 base, with 7 bases between them. CDR1 and CDR2 (germline): MNHEY, SVGAGI.

The V gene is TRBV18, the J gene TRBJ2-7; 7 positions match TRBD1. There are 15 residues in the CDR3. CDR1 is KGHSH and CDR2 is LQKENI in the germline V gene. The V gene end was trimmed by 2 bases and the J gene end by 4 bases; junction bases not matched to a gene: 8. CDR3 DNA: TGTGCCAGCTCACCATCTCAAGGGGGCCTTTACGAGCAGTACTTC. Its protein product is CASSPSQGGLYEQYF.

The chain uses TRBV9 and TRBJ2-7; 8 nucleotides line up with TRBD1. The CDR3 runs to 16 residues. Looked up from germline, CDR1 is SGDLS and CDR2 is YYNGEE. V lost 4 bases, J lost 0 bases, and 9 bases stayed unmatched. CDR3: CASSPGGLTLSYEQYF. Here the CDR3 DNA reads TGTGCCAGCAGCCCAGGGGGCCTTACTCTCTCCTACGAGCAGTACTTC.

The chain uses TRBV7-2 and TRBJ2-1, with TRBD2 matching over 8 bases. Germline assignment: CDR1 SGHTA and CDR2 FQGNSA. This CDR3 region has 12 residues. Losses at the gene ends were 5 bases for V and 8 bases for J; bases not matched to a gene: 2. The CDR3 nucleotides are TGTGCCAGCAGCCCGGGGGGGGATGAGCAGTTCTTC. Translated: CASSPGGDEQFF.

The J gene is TRBJ1-2, the V gene TRBV6-6; no clear D gene. The V gene lost 0 bases and the J gene lost 6 bases, with 14 bases spanning the gap. Germline CDR1 reads MNHNY; CDR2 reads SVGAGI (reference sequence). The CDR3 length is 15 residues. The CDR3 DNA reads TGTGCCAGCAGTTACTCGAGAGAAGGGAACAATGGCTACACCTTC. Translation gives CASSYSREGNNGYTF.

This clone was seen just once. The V gene is TRBV7-2, the J gene TRBJ1-1; the D is unclear. The CDR3 contains 11 residues. CDR1 is SGHTA and CDR2 is FQGNSA in the germline V gene. Trimming took 4 bases from V and 5 from J, leaving 5 bases between them. The CDR3 region has the DNA TGTGCCAGCAGCTGGCGTACTGAAGCTTTCTTT. Protein: CASSWRTEAFF.

The chain carries TRBV7-9 and TRBJ1-4; 9 nucleotides align to TRBD1. CDR1 and CDR2 (germline): SEHNR, FQNEAQ (reference sequence). This CDR3 is built from 17 residues. V dropped 5 bases and J dropped 1; count of bases not matched to a gene: 8. CDR3 nucleotide sequence: TGTGCCAGCAGCCCCGGGACAGGGATCGTAACTAATGAAAAACTGTTTTTT. Its translation: CASSPGTGIVTNEKLFF.

The sample holds one count of this clone. V and J are TRBV19 and TRBJ2-1; 7 bases line up with TRBD2. CDR1 is LNHDA, CDR2 SQIVND, per germline (reference sequence). This CDR3 has 16 amino acids. V was clipped by 3 bases and J by 5 bases; unmatched bases: 10. CDR3 region: CASSMAGVWMDNEQFF. For the CDR3, the DNA is TGTGCCAGTAGTATGGCGGGGGTTTGGATGGACAATGAGCAGTTCTTC.